This TCR beta chain was retrieved from a study of CD8+ T cells in alopecia areata. As for the study in general: Twice a day, 5 to 10 mg of oral tofacitinib was administered to treated patients.

Alopecia areata patients provided lesional scalp punch biopsies and peripheral blood. Following RNA extraction, reverse transcription yielded cDNA that acted as the sequencing template. TCRdb's copy holds only in-frame clones and misses some; the assay was immunoSEQ multiplex PCR. The table shows about 130,000 clones, with 50% to 60% occurring only once. V shed 1 base and J 0 bases; nucleotides not matched to a gene: 1. CDR1 is SGHRS, CDR2 YFSETQ, per germline. The CDR3 has 16 residues. This clone was seen a handful of times. The sequence derives from a human donor with alopecia areata. The material sequenced was CD4+ T cells sorted from blood, taken at week 0. The rearrangement joins TRBV5-1 to TRBJ2-1, with 10 bases aligning to TRBD1. The CDR3 DNA reads as TGCGCCAGCAGCTTGAGGACAGGGGGCTCCTACAATGAGCAGTTCTTC. Protein: CASSLRTGGSYNEQFF.